This entry lists 6 T cell receptor beta chains sequenced from one sample in a study of T cell responses to AZD1222 COVID-19 vaccine. The data were produced by immunoSEQ multiplex PCR, yet TCRdb's version contains in-frame clones alone and is incomplete. Of 180,000 or so clones in the sample, 88% were seen once. This sample comprised peripheral blood, obtained 28 days after the second AZD1222 dose. The receptors stem from an adult who received the AZD1222 COVID-19 vaccine.

The rearrangement uses TRBV25-1 and TRBJ2-6, with D uncertain. V lost 4 bases to trimming and J lost 0 bases, with 7 bases between them. Per germline, CDR1 MGHDK and CDR2 SYGVNS. The CDR3 has 15 residues. CDR3 region: CASSAPGSGANVLTF. The CDR3 coding sequence is TGTGCCAGCAGTGCCCCAGGCTCTGGGGCCAACGTCCTGACTTTC.

The J gene is TRBJ2-1, the V gene TRBV9; TRBD2 is a possible D gene (6 bases). V was cut by 2 bases and J by 8 bases, with 14 bases left in between. The germline CDR1 and CDR2 sequences are SGDLS and YYNGEE. This CDR3 comprises 14 residues. The CDR3 coding sequence is TGTGCCAGCAGCGTGGGCGGGATTGGCTATGAGCAGTTCTTC. It is translated as CASSVGGIGYEQFF.

The chain employs TRBV28 and TRBJ2-5; 10 bases fit TRBD2. Germline CDR1 and CDR2: MDHEN and SYDVKM. The V and J ends lost 5 bases and 5 bases, in that order; junction bases with no gene match: 11. CDR3 size: 16 residues. The CDR3 DNA sequence: TGTGCCAGCAGTCCCCTCAGCGGGAGGGCCGGGGAGACCCAGTACTTC. This sequence encodes CASSPLSGRAGETQYF.

The chain is built from TRBV7-2 and TRBJ1-4; D gene unclear. Germline CDR1 and CDR2: SGHTA and FQGNSA. The CDR3 totals 15 residues. Trimming cost V 1 base and J 7 bases, with 13 bases left between them. The CDR3 sequence is CASSLVAAQGEKLFF. CDR3 in DNA: TGTGCCAGCAGCTTAGTGGCGGCCCAAGGTGAAAAACTGTTTTTT.

The chain recombines TRBV9 with TRBJ2-3; 10 nucleotides line up with TRBD1. Germline V gene sequence: CDR1 SGDLS, CDR2 YYNGEE. This CDR3 comprises 14 residues. The junction had 1 base not matched to a gene; V was cut back by 5 bases and J by 1 base. CDR3 nucleotide sequence: TGTGCCAGCAGTGACAGGGGGCGCACAGATACGCAGTATTTT. Its translation is CASSDRGRTDTQYF.

A few counts support this clone. V and J are TRBV4-1 and TRBJ2-1, with 9 bases that match TRBD1. Germline CDR1 MGHRA, CDR2 YSYEKL. Trimming took 9 bases from V and 3 from J; bases not matched to a gene: 12. CDR3 size: 16 residues. For the CDR3, the DNA is TGCGCCAGTACCAAAACAGGGGGCGCAGGCTACAATGAGCAGTTCTTC. The encoded protein is CASTKTGGAGYNEQFF.